This T cell receptor (beta chain) was observed in a study of cytomegalovirus exposure and HLA in healthy donors. Study outcomes and limitations: It was shown in a later analysis that HLA-associated TCR beta chains were more clonally expanded than other, equally common chains.

Points on this clone: Antigen unknown.

The PCR used 60 Vbeta and 13 Jbeta primers. This table comes from immunoSEQ multiplex PCR, and its TCRdb copy is limited to in-frame clones, with some not included. The sample yields about 140,000 clones, roughly 76% seen once. The source is a woman aged 40-49 years in good health and CMV-seronegative. The sequencing sample was made of PBMCs.

This CDR3 is CASSLVVYNEQFF. The CDR3 DNA sequence: TGTGCCAGCAGCTTAGTAGTATACAATGAGCAGTTCTTC. J is TRBJ2-1 and V is TRBV7-2; D is ambiguous. This CDR3 is 13 amino acids long. CDR1 and CDR2 (germline): SGHTA, FQGNSA. V lost 1 base and J lost 4, with 5 bases in between.